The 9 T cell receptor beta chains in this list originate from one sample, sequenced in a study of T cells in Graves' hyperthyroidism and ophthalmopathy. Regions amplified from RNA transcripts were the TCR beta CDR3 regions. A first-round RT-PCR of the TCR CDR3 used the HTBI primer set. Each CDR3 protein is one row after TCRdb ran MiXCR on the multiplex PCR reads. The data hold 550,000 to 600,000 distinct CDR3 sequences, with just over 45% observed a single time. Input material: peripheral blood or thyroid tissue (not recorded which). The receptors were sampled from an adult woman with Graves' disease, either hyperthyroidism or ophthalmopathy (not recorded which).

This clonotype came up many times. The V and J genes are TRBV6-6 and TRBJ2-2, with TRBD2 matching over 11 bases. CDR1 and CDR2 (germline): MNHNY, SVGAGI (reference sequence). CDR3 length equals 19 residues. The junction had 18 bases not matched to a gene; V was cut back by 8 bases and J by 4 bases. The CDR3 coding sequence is TGTGCCAGCTCATATAGGGTCCTAGCGGGAGGAGGGGGCACCGGGGAGCTGTTTTTT. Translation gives CASSYRVLAGGGGTGELFF.

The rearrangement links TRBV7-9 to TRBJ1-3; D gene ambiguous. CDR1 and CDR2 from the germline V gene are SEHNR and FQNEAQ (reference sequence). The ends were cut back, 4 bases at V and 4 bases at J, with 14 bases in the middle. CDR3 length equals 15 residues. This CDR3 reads CASSYPERQGNTIYF. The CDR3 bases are TGTGCCAGCAGCTATCCGGAACGCCAGGGAAACACCATATATTTT.

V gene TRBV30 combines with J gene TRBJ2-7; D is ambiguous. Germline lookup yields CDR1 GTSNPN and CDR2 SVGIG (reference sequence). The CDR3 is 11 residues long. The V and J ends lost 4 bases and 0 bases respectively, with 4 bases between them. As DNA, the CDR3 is TGTGCCTGGATGAACTCCTACGAGCAGTACTTC. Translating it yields CAWMNSYEQYF.

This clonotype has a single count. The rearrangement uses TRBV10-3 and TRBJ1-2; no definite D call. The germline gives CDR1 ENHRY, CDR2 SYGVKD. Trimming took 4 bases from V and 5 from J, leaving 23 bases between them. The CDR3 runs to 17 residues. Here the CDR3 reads CAISATGIPDTQYGYTF. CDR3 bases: TGTGCCATCAGTGCGACGGGGATCCCAGATACGCAGTATGGCTACACCTTC.

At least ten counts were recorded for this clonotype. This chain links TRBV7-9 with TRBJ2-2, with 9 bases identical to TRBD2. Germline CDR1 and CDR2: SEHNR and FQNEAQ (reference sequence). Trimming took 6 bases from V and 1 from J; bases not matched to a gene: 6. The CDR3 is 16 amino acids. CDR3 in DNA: TGTGCCAGCAGTTTTAGACTAGCGGAGAACACCGGGGAGCTGTTTTTT. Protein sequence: CASSFRLAENTGELFF. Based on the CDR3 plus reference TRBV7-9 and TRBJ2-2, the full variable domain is DTGVSQNPRHKITKRGQNVTFRCDPISEHNRLYWYRQTLGQGPEFLTYFQNEAQLEKSRLLSDRFSAERPKGSFSTLEIQRTEQGDSAMYLCASSFRLAENTGELFFGEGSRLTVL.

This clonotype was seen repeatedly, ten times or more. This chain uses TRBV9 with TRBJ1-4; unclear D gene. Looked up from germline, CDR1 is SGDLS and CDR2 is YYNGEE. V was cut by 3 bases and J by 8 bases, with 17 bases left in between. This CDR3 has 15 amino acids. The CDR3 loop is CASSEGEGHIEKLFF. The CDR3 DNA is TGTGCCAGCAGCGAGGGAGAGGGTCATATCGAAAAACTGTTTTTT.

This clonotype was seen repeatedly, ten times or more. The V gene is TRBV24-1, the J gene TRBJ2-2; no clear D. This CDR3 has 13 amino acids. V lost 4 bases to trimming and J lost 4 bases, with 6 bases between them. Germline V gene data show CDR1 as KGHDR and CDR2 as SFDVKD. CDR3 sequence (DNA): TGTGCCACCAGTGAGATTGTCACCGGGGAGCTGTTTTTT. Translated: CATSEIVTGELFF.

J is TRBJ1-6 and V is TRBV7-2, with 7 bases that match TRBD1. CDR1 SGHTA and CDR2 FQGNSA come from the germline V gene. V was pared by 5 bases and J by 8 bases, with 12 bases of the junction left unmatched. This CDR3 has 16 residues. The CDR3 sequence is CASSPVSGTGDSPLHF. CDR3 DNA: TGTGCCAGCAGCCCCGTATCCGGAACAGGGGATTCACCCCTCCACTTT.

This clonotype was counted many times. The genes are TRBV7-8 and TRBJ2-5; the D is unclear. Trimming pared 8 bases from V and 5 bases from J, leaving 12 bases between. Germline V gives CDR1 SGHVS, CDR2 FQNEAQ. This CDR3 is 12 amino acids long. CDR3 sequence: CASGSRAETQYF. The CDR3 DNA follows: TGTGCCAGCGGGTCAAGGGCGGAGACCCAGTACTTC.